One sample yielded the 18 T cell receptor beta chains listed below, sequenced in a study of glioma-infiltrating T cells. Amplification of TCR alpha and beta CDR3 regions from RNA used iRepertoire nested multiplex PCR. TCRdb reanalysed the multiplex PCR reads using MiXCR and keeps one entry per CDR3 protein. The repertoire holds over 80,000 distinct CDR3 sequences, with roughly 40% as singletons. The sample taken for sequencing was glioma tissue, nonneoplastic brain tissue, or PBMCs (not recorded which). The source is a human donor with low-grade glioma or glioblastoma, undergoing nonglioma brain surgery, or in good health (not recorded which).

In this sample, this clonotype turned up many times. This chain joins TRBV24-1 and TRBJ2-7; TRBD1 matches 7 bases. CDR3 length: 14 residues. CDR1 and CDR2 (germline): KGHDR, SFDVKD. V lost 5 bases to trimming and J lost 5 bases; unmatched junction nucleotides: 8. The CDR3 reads CATSGEGAKNEQYF. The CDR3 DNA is TGTGCCACCAGTGGCGAGGGGGCGAAAAACGAGCAGTACTTC.

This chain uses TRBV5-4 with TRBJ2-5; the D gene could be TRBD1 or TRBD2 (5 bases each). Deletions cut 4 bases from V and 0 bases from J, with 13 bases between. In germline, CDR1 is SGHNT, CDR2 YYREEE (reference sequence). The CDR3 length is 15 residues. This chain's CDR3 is CASSVPGPNQETQYF. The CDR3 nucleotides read TGTGCCAGCAGCGTACCGGGACCGAACCAAGAGACCCAGTACTTC.

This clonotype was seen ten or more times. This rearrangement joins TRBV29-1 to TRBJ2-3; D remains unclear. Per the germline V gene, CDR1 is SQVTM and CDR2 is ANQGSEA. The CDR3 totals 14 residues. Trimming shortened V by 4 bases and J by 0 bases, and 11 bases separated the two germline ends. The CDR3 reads CSVGNRGSTDTQYF. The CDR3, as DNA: TGCAGCGTTGGGAATCGAGGTAGCACAGATACGCAGTATTTT.

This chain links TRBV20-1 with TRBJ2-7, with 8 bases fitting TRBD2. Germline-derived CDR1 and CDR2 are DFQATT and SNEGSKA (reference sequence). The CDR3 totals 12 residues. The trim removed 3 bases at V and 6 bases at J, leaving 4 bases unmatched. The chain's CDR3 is CSASGGVLEQYF. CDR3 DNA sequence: TGCAGTGCTAGCGGGGGGGTTCTCGAGCAGTACTTC.

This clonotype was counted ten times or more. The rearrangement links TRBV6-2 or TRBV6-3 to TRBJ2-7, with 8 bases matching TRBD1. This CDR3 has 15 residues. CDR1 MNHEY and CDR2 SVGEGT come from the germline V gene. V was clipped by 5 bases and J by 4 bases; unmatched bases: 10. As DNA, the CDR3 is TGTGCCAGCAGTGGGGCCGGGACAGGATTTTACGAGCAGTACTTC. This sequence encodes CASSGAGTGFYEQYF.

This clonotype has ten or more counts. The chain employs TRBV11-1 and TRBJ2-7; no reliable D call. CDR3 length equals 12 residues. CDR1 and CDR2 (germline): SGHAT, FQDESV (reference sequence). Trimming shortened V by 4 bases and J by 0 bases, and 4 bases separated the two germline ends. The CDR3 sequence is CASSSHSYEQYF. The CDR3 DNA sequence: TGTGCCAGCAGCTCTCACTCCTACGAGCAGTACTTC.

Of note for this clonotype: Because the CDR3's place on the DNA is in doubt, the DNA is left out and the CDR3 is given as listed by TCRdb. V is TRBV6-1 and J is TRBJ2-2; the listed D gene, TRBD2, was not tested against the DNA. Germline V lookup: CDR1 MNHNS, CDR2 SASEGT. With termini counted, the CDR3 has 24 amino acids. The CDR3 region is CASSSTGTSGRKNIQYFGTGELFF.

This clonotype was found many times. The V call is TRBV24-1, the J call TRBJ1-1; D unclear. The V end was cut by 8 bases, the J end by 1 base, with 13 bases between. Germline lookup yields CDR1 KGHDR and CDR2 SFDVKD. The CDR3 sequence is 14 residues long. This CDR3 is CATKSAGENTEAFF. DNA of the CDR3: TGTGCCACCAAATCGGCAGGCGAGAACACTGAAGCTTTCTTT.

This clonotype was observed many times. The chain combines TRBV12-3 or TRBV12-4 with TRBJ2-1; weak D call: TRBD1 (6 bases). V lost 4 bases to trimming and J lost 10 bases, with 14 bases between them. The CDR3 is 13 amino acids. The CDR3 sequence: CASSSRGTGEQFF. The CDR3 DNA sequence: TGTGCCAGCAGTTCCAGGGGCACGGGGGAGCAGTTCTTC.

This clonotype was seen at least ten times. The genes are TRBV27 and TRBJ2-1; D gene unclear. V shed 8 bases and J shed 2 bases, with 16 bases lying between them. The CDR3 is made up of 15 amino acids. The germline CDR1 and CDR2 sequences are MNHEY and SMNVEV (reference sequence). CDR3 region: CASPLVGPTYNEQFF. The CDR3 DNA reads TGTGCCAGCCCTTTGGTCGGGCCCACCTACAATGAGCAGTTCTTC.

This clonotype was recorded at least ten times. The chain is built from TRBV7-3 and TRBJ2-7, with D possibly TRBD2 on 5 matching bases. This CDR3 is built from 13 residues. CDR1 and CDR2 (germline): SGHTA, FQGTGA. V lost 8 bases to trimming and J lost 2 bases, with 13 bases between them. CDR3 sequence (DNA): TGTGCCAGCTTCAGGACGAGGGCCTACGAGCAGTACTTC. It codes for CASFRTRAYEQYF. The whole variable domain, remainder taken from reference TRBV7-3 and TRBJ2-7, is GAGVSQTPSNKVTEKGKYVELRCDPISGHTALYWYRQSLGQGPEFLIYFQGTGAADDSGLPNDRFFAVRPEGSVSTLKIQRTERGDSAVYLCASFRTRAYEQYFGPGTRLTVT.

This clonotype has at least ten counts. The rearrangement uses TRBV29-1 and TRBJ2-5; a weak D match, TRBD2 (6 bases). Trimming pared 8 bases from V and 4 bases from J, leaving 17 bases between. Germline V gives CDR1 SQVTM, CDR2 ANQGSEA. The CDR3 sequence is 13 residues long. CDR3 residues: CSFSHGGAETQYF. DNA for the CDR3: TGCAGCTTCTCCCACGGGGGTGCAGAGACCCAGTACTTC.

Here the CDR3 reads CASSLGTRGNEQYF. CDR3 bases: TGTGCCAGCAGTTTAGGGACCCGTGGAAACGAGCAGTACTTC. This rearrangement joins TRBV6-2 or TRBV6-3 to TRBJ2-7; either TRBD1 or TRBD2 may fit D (5 bases each). Per germline, CDR1 MNHEY and CDR2 SVGEGT. V lost 4 bases and J 5 bases, leaving 15 bases between the germline ends. The CDR3 consists of 14 residues.

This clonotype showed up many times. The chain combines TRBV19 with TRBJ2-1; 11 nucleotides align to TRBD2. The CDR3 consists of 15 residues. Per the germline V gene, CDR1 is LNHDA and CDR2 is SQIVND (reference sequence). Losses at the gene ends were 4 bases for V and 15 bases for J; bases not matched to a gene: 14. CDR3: CASSTPSGRTIDAFF. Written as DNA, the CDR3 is TGTGCCAGTAGTACCCCTAGCGGGAGGACCATAGACGCGTTCTTC.

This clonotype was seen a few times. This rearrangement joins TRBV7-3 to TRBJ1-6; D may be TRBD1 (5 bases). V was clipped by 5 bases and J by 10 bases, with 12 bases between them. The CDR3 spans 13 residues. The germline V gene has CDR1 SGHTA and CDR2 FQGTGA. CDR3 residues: CASSRDVRSPLHF. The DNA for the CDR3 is TGTGCCAGCAGCAGGGACGTTCGGTCACCCCTCCACTTT.

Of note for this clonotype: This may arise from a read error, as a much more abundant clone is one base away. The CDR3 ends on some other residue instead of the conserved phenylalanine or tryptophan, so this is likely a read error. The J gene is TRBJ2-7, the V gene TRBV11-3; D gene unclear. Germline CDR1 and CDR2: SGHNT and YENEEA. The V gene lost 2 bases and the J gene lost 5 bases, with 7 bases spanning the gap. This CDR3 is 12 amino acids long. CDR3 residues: CASSLNPDEQYL. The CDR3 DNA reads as TGTGCCAGCAGCTTAAATCCCGACGAGCAGTACCTC.

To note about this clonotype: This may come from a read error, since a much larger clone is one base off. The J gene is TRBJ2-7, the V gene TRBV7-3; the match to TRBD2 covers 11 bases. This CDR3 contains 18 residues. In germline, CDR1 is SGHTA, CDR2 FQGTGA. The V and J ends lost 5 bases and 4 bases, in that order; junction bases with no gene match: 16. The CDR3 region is CASSPRSGTSGYVYEQYF. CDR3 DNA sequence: TGTGCCAGCAGCCCAAGGTCCGGGACTAGCGGTTACGTGTACGAGCAGTACTTC.

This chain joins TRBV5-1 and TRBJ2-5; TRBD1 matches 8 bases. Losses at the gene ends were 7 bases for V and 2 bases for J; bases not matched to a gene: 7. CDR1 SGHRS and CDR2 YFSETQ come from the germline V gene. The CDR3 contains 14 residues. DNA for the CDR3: TGCGCCAGCGGGAAGACAGGGGAGCAAGAGACCCAGTACTTC. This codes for CASGKTGEQETQYF.